The rows below give T cell receptor beta chains drawn from one sample of a study of cytomegalovirus exposure and HLA in healthy donors. TCRdb's copy holds only in-frame clones and misses some; the assay was immunoSEQ multiplex PCR. This table has some 140,000 clones, roughly three quarters appearing once. The sample was PBMCs. The origin of the receptors is a man aged 30 to 39 in good health and CMV-seropositive. The CDR3 runs from the conserved cysteine through the conserved F or W. The D gene is left open where the match is weak. Only some rows state a clone size, as once, few, many or a class for expanded clones.

TRBJ2-3 | - | - | TRBV6-5 | TGTGCCAGCAGTTATACCGCCCAGGACACAGATACGCAGTATTTT | CASSYTAQDTDTQYF
TRBJ1-1 | TRBD1 | - | TRBV19 | TGTGCCAGTAAAAAGGGACAGGGATACACTGAAGCTTTCTTT | CASKKGQGYTEAFF
TRBJ2-1 | TRBD2 | - | TRBV5-1 | TGCGCCAGCAGCTTTCGGACTAGCGGAGGTCGAGATGAGCAGTTCTTC | CASSFRTSGGRDEQFF
TRBJ1-4 | TRBD1 | - | TRBV4-3 | TGCGCCAGCAGCCAGGGACAGGGGGGCGAAAAACTGTTTTTT | CASSQGQGGEKLFF
TRBJ1-5 | - | - | TRBV7-3 | TGTGCCAGCAGCTTCGTTGGGAGCAATCAGTCCCAGCATTTT | CASSFVGSNQSQHF
TRBJ1-1 | TRBD1 | - | TRBV7-3 | TGTGCCAGCAGGCGTGACAGGGGATACACTGAAGCTTTCTTT | CASRRDRGYTEAFF
TRBJ1-5 | TRBD1 | - | TRBV27 | TGTGCCAGCAGTTTTTCAGGGGGTGAACAGCCCCAGCATTTT | CASSFSGGEQPQHF
TRBJ1-1 | - | - | TRBV19 | TGTGCCAGTGGCGGGTTGAACACTGAAGCTTTCTTT | CASGGLNTEAFF
TRBJ1-5 | TRBD1 | once | TRBV10-3 | TGTGCCATCAGTGAATCAGGGGGTGACAATCAGCCCCAGCATTTT | CAISESGGDNQPQHF
TRBJ2-7 | TRBD1 | - | TRBV5-1 | TGCGCCAGCAGCGTTAGACAGGGGCATTCCTACGAGCAGTACTTC | CASSVRQGHSYEQYF
TRBJ2-7 | - | - | TRBV19 | TGTGCCAGTAGTGTCAAACAGGGCTACGAGCAGTACTTC | CASSVKQGYEQYF
TRBJ1-4 | - | - | TRBV6-5 | TGTGCCAGCAGTTTCAAACAGGGTGCAACTAATGAAAAACTGTTTTTT | CASSFKQGATNEKLFF
TRBJ2-7 | TRBD2 | - | TRBV27 | TGTGCCAGCAGTCCCCGGGGTAGCGGGAGCTCCTACGAGCAGTACTTC | CASSPRGSGSSYEQYF
TRBJ2-1 | TRBD1 | - | TRBV28 | TGTGCCAGCAGTAGGACAGGGCACTCGCGGAATGAGCAGTTCTTC | CASSRTGHSRNEQFF
TRBJ2-6 | - | once | TRBV2 | TGTGCCAGCAGTGAAGGGGGGGGCGCTGGGGCCAACGTCCTGACTTTC | CASSEGGGAGANVLTF
TRBJ2-5 | TRBD2 | - | TRBV27 | TGTGCCAGCATCAACTTAGCGGGGGGGCAAGAGACCCAGTACTTC | CASINLAGGQETQYF
TRBJ1-1 | - | - | TRBV29-1 | TGCAGCGTTGATGGCCGTTCCCGAAGCACTGAAGCTTTCTTT | CSVDGRSRSTEAFF
TRBJ2-2 | TRBD2 | few | TRBV27 | TGTGCCAGCAGTTTCGGACTAGCGGGGGTAACCGGGGAGCTGTTTTTT | CASSFGLAGVTGELFF
TRBJ1-5 | TRBD1 | - | TRBV27 | TGTGCCAGCAGCCCCGGACAGGGCCGTGGGGCCCAGCATTTT | CASSPGQGRGAQHF
TRBJ1-5 | - | - | TRBV11-2 | TGTGCCAGCAGCTTAGTAAAGGAGAGCCCCCGGGTCCACAATCAGCCCCAGCATTTT | CASSLVKESPRVHNQPQHF
TRBJ1-1 | - | - | TRBV7-8 | TGTGCCAGCAGCTTCGGGGAGTTCGCTGAAGCTTTCTTT | CASSFGEFAEAFF
TRBJ2-4 | TRBD1 | - | TRBV11-3 | TGTGCCAGCAGCAGGGACAGGGGGGACATTCAGTACTTC | CASSRDRGDIQYF
TRBJ1-2 | TRBD1 | - | TRBV6-4 | TGTGCCAGCCGCGCCGGACAGGGGGTTGATGTAAACTATGGCTACACCTTC | CASRAGQGVDVNYGYTF
TRBJ2-1 | TRBD2 | - | TRBV7-3 | TGTGCCAGCAGCTCACTAGCGAATGAGCAGTTCTTC | CASSSLANEQFF
TRBJ2-5 | TRBD2 | - | TRBV6-6 | TGTGCCAGCAGTCAAGCGGGGGGGCTGGAGACCCAGTACTTC | CASSQAGGLETQYF
TRBJ2-1 | - | few | TRBV2 | TGTGCCAGCGGGCGGGAAACCTACAATGAGCAGTTCTTC | CASGRETYNEQFF
TRBJ2-2 | - | few | TRBV5-1 | TGCGCCAGCAGCTTGGCTAGCGTAGAGAACACCGGGGAGCTGTTTTTT | CASSLASVENTGELFF
TRBJ2-3 | TRBD2 | - | TRBV10-1 | TGCGCCAGCAGCCACACACGCCTTCTAGCGGGAGAGGGCACAGATACGCAGTATTTT | CASSHTRLLAGEGTDTQYF
TRBJ1-1 | TRBD1 | once | TRBV15 | TGTGCCACCAGCGGAAAATTCCGGGACAGGGGTCGGGACACTGAAGCTTTCTTT | CATSGKFRDRGRDTEAFF
TRBJ1-3 | - | - | TRBV19 | TGTGCCAGTAGTATTGACAGAAACACCATATATTTT | CASSIDRNTIYF
TRBJ2-5 | - | few | TRBV14 | TGTGCCAGCAGCTTCGGAGTTGAGACCCAGTACTTC | CASSFGVETQYF
TRBJ2-7 | TRBD2 | - | TRBV7-8 | TGTGCCAGCAGCCCTCGGACTAGCGGGGATACCTACGAGCAGTACTTC | CASSPRTSGDTYEQYF
TRBJ1-4 | TRBD1 | - | TRBV9 | TGTGCCAGCAGCTTCAGGGGGCAGGCTAATGAAAAACTGTTTTTT | CASSFRGQANEKLFF
TRBJ2-1 | - | - | TRBV7-3 | TGTGCCAGCAGCTACGACTCCTTCTCCTACAATGAGCAGTTCTTC | CASSYDSFSYNEQFF
TRBJ2-7 | TRBD1 | once | TRBV5-1 | TGCGCCAGCAGTTCTCGACAGGGGCACGACGAGCAGTACTTC | CASSSRQGHDEQYF
TRBJ1-1 | - | - | TRBV30 | TGTGCCTGGAGTACAGGGTACACTGAAGCTTTCTTT | CAWSTGYTEAFF
TRBJ2-2 | TRBD1 | - | TRBV5-4 | TGTGCCAGCAGCTTGGAGAGACAGGGCACCGGGGAGCTGTTTTTT | CASSLERQGTGELFF
TRBJ2-7 | - | - | TRBV28 | TGTGCCAGCAGCGGGAGAGGGTACGAGCAGTACTTC | CASSGRGYEQYF
TRBJ2-1 | TRBD2 | - | TRBV2 | TGTGCCAGCCACCCCCGGACTAGCGGGGGGGCCCCCCGGTTCTTC | CASHPRTSGGAPRFF
TRBJ1-5 | - | once | TRBV7-8 | TGTGCCAGCAGCCCGGGAAGCCATCAGCCCCAGCATTTT | CASSPGSHQPQHF
TRBJ1-5 | - | - | TRBV28 | TGTGCCAGCAGTCCCTCGCGCTACAGGGCTGATCAGCCCCAGCATTTT | CASSPSRYRADQPQHF
TRBJ2-2 | TRBD2 | - | TRBV11-2 | TGTGCCAGCAGCTTAGCCCGATCCGAACTAGCGGGACCCCCCGGGGAGCTGTTTTTT | CASSLARSELAGPPGELFF
TRBJ1-4 | TRBD1 | - | TRBV29-1 | TGCAGCGCTAGGGGACAGGGGGCCGCGTTGTTTGAAAAACTGTTTTTT | CSARGQGAALFEKLFF
TRBJ1-3 | - | once | TRBV2 | TGTGCCAGCAGTGAAGGAGGGAGCTCTGGAAACACCATATATTTT | CASSEGGSSGNTIYF
TRBJ1-6 | TRBD1 | - | TRBV7-3 | TGTGCCAGCAGCCCCACCGGACAGGGAGGATCACCCCTCCACTTT | CASSPTGQGGSPLHF
TRBJ2-7 | - | - | TRBV19 | TGTGCCAGTAGGGTAAGGGGGGGCCCCGACGAGGAGCAGTACTTC | CASRVRGGPDEEQYF
TRBJ2-7 | TRBD1 | few | TRBV28 | TGTGCCAGCAGTACCCCGGGACAGGGAGGGTCCTACGAGCAGTACTTC | CASSTPGQGGSYEQYF
TRBJ2-3 | - | - | TRBV21-1 | TGTGGAGGTAGGGTCAGGGGGCGCATGTTTCATAGCGGACCCTTCACAGATACGCAGTATTTT | CGGRVRGRMFHSGPFTDTQYF
TRBJ1-2 | - | - | TRBV18 | TGTGCCAGCTCAATGCCTATCGACAGCGGGAGTAACTATGGCTACACCTTC | CASSMPIDSGSNYGYTF
TRBJ1-2 | - | - | TRBV7-3 | TGTGCCAGCAGCTTAACGGCTGGGGCATATGGCTACACCTTC | CASSLTAGAYGYTF
TRBJ1-2 | - | once | TRBV9 | TGTGCCAGCAGCGTTCAGGGAATGGGCTACACCTTC | CASSVQGMGYTF
TRBJ2-5 | - | - | TRBV7-3 | TGTGCCAGCAGCCGTGGGGGCGGTGAGACCCAGTACTTC | CASSRGGGETQYF
TRBJ2-5 | - | - | TRBV5-1 | TGCGCCAGCAGCTTGGGGCTAGAAGAGACCCAGTACTTC | CASSLGLEETQYF